This T cell receptor beta chain was observed in a study of long-term antiretroviral therapy in people with HIV. Per donor, at least one pre-ART and at least two post-ART PBMC samples were obtained. United States facilities provided treatment to all participants with HIV. Note on this clone: Its antigen is unidentified.

Between the trimmed V and J ends, which lost 0 bases and 4 bases, there was a span of 15 bases. Looked up from germline, CDR1 is SQVTM and CDR2 is ANQGSEA. The CDR3 runs 15 residues. Study conclusions and caveats: Information on adherence, resistance and therapy changes was unavailable.

Sequencing used immunoSEQ v3.0 at survey level. Per-sample TRB depth target: about 40,000-55,000 T-cell genomes. Here immunoSEQ multiplex PCR was the method, and the copy in TCRdb shows in-frame clones only, minus some. This table holds approximately 26,000 clones, less than 80% found once. The chain combines TRBV29-1 with TRBJ1-2; D is perhaps TRBD1 (5 bases). The receptor comes from a woman aged 40 to 50 with HIV. The source material was unsorted PBMCs, sampled 1.2 years after starting antiretroviral therapy. CDR3 protein: CSVEDRDRAVYGYTF. CDR3 coding DNA: TGCAGCGTTGAAGATCGGGACCGGGCAGTCTATGGCTACACCTTC.